This T cell receptor (beta chain) was obtained from a study of OX40 agonist ivuxolimab in advanced cancers. The study, taken as a whole, reports: Dosing at 0.1 to 3.0 mg/kg was accompanied by clonal expansion of CD4+ and CD8+ blood T cells by week 6. Part of the nonresponder group also had normalized T-cell clonal expansion that was low. CD8+ T cells were the subset that, on average, had more expanded clones than CD4+.

Germline trimming cut 7 bases from V and 9 bases from J; bases unmatched to any gene: 9. Germline CDR1 MDHEN, CDR2 SYDVKM. The CDR3 is 13 residues long. Sequencing used immunoSEQ multiplex PCR; TCRdb keeps in-frame clones, though not all of them. The repertoire includes roughly 95,000 clones, approximately 84% of them detected once, and about 1.9% sits in the top ten. In the case of this clone: Its cognate antigen is unknown.

Sequencing was performed on CD4+ or CD8+ T cells sorted from blood, taken in a trial of the OX40 agonist ivuxolimab. This sequence originates from an adult with an advanced solid tumor such as melanoma, head and neck, liver or kidney cancer. The chain has TRBV28 and TRBJ2-1, with TRBD2 matching 7 bases. The CDR3, as DNA: TGTGCCAGCACCCTTGGCGGGGGAGGTGAGCAGTTCTTC. Its protein is CASTLGGGGEQFF.